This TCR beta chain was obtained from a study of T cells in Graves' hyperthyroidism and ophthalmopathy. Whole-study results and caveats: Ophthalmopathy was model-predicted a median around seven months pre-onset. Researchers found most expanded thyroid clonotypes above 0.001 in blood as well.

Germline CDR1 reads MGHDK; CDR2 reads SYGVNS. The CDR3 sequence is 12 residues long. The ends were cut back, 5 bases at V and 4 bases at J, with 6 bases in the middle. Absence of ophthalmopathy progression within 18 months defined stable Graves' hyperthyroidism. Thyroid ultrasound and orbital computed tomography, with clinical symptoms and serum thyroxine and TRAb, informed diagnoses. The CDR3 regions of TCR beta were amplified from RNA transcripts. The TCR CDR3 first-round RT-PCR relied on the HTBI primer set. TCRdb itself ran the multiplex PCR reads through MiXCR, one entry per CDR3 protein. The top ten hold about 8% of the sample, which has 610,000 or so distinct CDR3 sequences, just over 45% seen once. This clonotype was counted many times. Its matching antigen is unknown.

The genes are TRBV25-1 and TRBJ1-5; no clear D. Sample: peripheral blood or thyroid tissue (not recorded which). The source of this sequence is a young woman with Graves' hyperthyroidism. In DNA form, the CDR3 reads TGTGCCAGCAGTCAGTGGAATCAGCCCCAGCATTTT. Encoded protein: CASSQWNQPQHF.